These 2 T cell receptor beta chains originate from one sample sequenced in a study of identical twins. MiXCR, applied by TCRdb to the 5' RACE reads, yields one record per CDR3 protein. The sample lists 200,000 to 250,000 distinct CDR3 sequences, around 6.9% occurring once. These data were likewise used in another study, on yellow fever vaccine responses in identical twins.

Specimen: memory (CD45RO+) T cells sorted from blood. The source of these receptors is a woman between 18 and 29 years old in good health.

At least ten counts were recorded for this clonotype. The chain is built from TRBV7-8 and TRBJ1-5; the D gene is possibly TRBD1 (6 bases). CDR3 length: 17 amino acids. Between the trimmed V and J ends, which lost 0 bases and 0 bases, there was a span of 12 bases. Looked up from germline, CDR1 is SGHVS and CDR2 is FQNEAQ. The CDR3 nucleotides read TGTGCCAGCAGCTTAGCCGCAGGGACACCTAGCAATCAGCCCCAGCATTTT. Its protein product is CASSLAAGTPSNQPQHF. The full variable domain, rest sourced from reference TRBV7-8 and TRBJ1-5, is GAGVSQSPRYKVAKRGQDVALRCDPISGHVSLFWYQQALGQGPEFLTYFQNEAQLDKSGLPSDRFFAERPEGSVSTLKIQRTQQEDSAVYLCASSLAAGTPSNQPQHFGDGTRLSIL.

V is TRBV10-2 and J is TRBJ2-1; 9 bases are a match to TRBD2. The CDR3 is made up of 18 amino acids. CDR1 and CDR2 from the germline V gene are WSHSY and SAAADI. V gave up 4 bases and J gave up 4 bases; unmatched junction bases: 14. CDR3 amino acids: CASSVTSSGTVGYNEQFF. The CDR3 DNA sequence: TGCGCCAGCAGTGTTACGTCTAGCGGGACGGTGGGGTACAATGAGCAGTTCTTC.